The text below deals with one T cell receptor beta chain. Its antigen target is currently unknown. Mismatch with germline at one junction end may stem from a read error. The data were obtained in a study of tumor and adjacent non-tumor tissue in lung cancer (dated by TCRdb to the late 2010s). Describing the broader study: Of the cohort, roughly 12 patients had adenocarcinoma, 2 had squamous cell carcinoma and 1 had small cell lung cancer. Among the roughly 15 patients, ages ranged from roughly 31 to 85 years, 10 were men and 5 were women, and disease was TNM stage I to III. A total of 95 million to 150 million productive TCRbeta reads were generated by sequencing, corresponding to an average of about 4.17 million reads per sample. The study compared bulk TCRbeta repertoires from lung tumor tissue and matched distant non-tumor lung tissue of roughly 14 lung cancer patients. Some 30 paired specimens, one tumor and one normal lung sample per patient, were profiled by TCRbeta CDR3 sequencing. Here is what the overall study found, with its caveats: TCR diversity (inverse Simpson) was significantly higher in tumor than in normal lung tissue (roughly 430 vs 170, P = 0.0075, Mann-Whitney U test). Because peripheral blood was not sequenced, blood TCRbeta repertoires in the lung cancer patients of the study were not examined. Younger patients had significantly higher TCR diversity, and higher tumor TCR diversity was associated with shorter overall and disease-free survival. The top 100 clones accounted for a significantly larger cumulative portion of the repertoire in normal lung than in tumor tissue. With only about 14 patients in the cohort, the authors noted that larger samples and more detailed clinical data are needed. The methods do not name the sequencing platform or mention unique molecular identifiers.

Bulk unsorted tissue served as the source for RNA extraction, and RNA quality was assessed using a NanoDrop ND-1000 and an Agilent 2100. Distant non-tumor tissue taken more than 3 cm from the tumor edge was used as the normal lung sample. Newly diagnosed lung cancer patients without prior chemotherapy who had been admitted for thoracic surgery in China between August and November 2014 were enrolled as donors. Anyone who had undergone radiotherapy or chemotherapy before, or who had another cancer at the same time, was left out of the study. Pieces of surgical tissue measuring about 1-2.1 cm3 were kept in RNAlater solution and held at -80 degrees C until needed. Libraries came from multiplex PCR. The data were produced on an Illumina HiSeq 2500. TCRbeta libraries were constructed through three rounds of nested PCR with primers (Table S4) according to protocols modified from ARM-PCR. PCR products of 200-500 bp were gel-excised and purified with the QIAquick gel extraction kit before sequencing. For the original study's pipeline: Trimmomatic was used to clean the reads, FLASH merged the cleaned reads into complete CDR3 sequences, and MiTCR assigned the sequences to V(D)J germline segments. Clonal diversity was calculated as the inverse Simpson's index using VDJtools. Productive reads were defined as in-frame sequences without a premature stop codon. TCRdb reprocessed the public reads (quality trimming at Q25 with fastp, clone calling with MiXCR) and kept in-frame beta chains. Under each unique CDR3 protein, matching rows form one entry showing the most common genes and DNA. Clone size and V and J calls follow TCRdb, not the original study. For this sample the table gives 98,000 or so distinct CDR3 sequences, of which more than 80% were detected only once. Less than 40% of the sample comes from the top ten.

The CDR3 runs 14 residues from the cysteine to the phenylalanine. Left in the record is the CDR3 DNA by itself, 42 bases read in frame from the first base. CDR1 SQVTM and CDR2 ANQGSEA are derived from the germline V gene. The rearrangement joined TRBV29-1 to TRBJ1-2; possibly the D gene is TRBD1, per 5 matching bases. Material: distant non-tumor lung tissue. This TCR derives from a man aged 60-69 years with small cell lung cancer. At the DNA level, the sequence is TGTAGCGTAGGAAACGGCAGGGCCGGCTATGACTACACCTTC. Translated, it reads CSVGNGRAGYDYTF.